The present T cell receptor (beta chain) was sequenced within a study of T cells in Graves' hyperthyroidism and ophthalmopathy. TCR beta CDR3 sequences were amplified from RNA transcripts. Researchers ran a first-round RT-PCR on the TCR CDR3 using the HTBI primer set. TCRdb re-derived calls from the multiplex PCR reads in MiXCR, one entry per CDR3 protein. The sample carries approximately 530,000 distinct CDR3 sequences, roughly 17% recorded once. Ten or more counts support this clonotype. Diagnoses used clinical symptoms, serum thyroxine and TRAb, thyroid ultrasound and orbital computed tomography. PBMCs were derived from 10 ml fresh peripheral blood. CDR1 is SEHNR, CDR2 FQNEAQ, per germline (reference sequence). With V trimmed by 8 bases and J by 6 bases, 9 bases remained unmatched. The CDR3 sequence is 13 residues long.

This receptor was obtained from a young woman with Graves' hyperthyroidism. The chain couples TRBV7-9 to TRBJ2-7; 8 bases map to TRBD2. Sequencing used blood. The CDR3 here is CASDVAGTSEQYF. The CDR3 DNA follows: TGTGCCAGCGATGTAGCGGGGACTTCCGAGCAGTACTTC.